A selection of T cell receptor beta chains follows, all from one sample in a study of PD-1 blockade in classical Hodgkin lymphoma. Assay: immunoSEQ multiplex PCR; the TCRdb copy retains only in-frame clones and omits some. The data contain about 110,000 clones, nearly 90% of them singletons. The sequenced sample was peripheral blood mononuclear cells (PBMCs), obtained before the second cycle of nivolumab. The receptors here all came from a human donor with classical Hodgkin lymphoma. Each CDR3 is given without its conserved first and last residue. D genes are given only for firm matches.

cdr3_aa: ASSFFRSAGELF
j_call: TRBJ2-2
d_call: .
v_call: TRBV11-2

cdr3_aa: ASSVAVGTKTGKNTEAF
j_call: TRBJ1-1
d_call: TRBD1
v_call: TRBV9

cdr3_aa: ASSGRNTEAF
j_call: TRBJ1-1
d_call: .
v_call: TRBV6-5

cdr3_aa: ASSLTAYEQY
j_call: TRBJ2-7
d_call: .
v_call: TRBV7-9

cdr3_aa: ASSPGTGLYEQY
j_call: TRBJ2-7
d_call: TRBD1
v_call: TRBV4-2

cdr3_aa: ASSVGTGGNEQF
j_call: TRBJ2-1
d_call: TRBD1
v_call: TRBV9

cdr3_aa: ASSLGGAGAMGETQY
j_call: TRBJ2-5
d_call: TRBD2
v_call: TRBV5-1

cdr3_aa: ASSDEVSGPGDSNQPQH
j_call: TRBJ1-5
d_call: .
v_call: TRBV6-4

cdr3_aa: ASSQDSSGSRFEQF
j_call: TRBJ2-1
d_call: TRBD2
v_call: TRBV4-2

cdr3_aa: ASSPRLAVASYEQY
j_call: TRBJ2-7
d_call: TRBD2
v_call: TRBV27

cdr3_aa: ASSVGTGVYQETQY
j_call: TRBJ2-5
d_call: TRBD1
v_call: TRBV7-6

cdr3_aa: ASSGGLGAYEQY
j_call: TRBJ2-7
d_call: TRBD2
v_call: TRBV5-1

cdr3_aa: ASSRGGTSGPGELF
j_call: TRBJ2-2
d_call: .
v_call: TRBV5-1

cdr3_aa: ASSIWQEFSKNIQY
j_call: TRBJ2-4
d_call: .
v_call: TRBV19

cdr3_aa: ASSLDGASISYEQY
j_call: TRBJ2-7
d_call: .
v_call: TRBV5-4

cdr3_aa: ASSPRASNTGELF
j_call: TRBJ2-2
d_call: .
v_call: TRBV27

cdr3_aa: ASSRLGTEKLF
j_call: TRBJ1-4
d_call: .
v_call: TRBV10-2

cdr3_aa: ASSDTGQSAGELF
j_call: TRBJ2-2
d_call: .
v_call: TRBV18